These T cell receptor beta chains were read from a single sample in a study of blood T cell repertoires in COVID-19. Sequencing used immunoSEQ multiplex PCR; TCRdb keeps in-frame clones, though not all of them. Among roughly 160,000 clones listed, about 86% were seen once. The sequenced sample consisted of peripheral blood. The receptors derive from a man in his sixties with acute or convalescent COVID-19. The CDR3 runs from the conserved cysteine through the conserved F or W. The D gene is left open where the match is weak. Clone size is not always given. Where it is, it says once, few, many or a class for expanded clones.

size: -
V: TRBV27
D: -
J: TRBJ1-1
DNA: TGTGCCAGCAGTGCCGCCGACAGGAGGAACACTGAAGCTTTCTTT
CDR3: CASSAADRRNTEAFF

size: -
V: TRBV11-1
D: -
J: TRBJ2-1
DNA: TGTGCCAGCAGCTTAACGGGACTCAACAATGAGCAGTTCTTC
CDR3: CASSLTGLNNEQFF

size: -
V: TRBV3-1/TRBV3-2
D: -
J: TRBJ1-1
DNA: TGTGCCAGCAGCCAAGCAGGGTTAAGGAAGAACACTGAAGCTTTCTTT
CDR3: CASSQAGLRKNTEAFF

size: -
V: TRBV9
D: TRBD2
J: TRBJ2-1
DNA: TGTGCCAGCAGCGTAGGACTAGCGGGAGTAAATGAGCAGTTCTTC
CDR3: CASSVGLAGVNEQFF

size: -
V: TRBV2
D: TRBD1
J: TRBJ1-2
DNA: TGTGCCAGCAGTTCCCAGGGGGATTATGGCTACACCTTC
CDR3: CASSSQGDYGYTF

size: once
V: TRBV29-1
D: TRBD1
J: TRBJ2-1
DNA: TGCAGCGGAATTGGGGCCCCCGACAGGGCTTACAATGAGCAGTTCTTC
CDR3: CSGIGAPDRAYNEQFF

size: -
V: TRBV28
D: TRBD1
J: TRBJ1-4
DNA: TGTGCCAGCAGCTGGGGTACAGGGGCAGAAAATGAAAAACTGTTTTTT
CDR3: CASSWGTGAENEKLFF

size: -
V: TRBV11-3
D: TRBD2
J: TRBJ2-2
DNA: TGTGCCAGCAGCTTGCTCCCTAGCGGGAAGGGGGAGCTGTTTTTT
CDR3: CASSLLPSGKGELFF

size: -
V: TRBV5-1
D: TRBD2
J: TRBJ2-3
DNA: TGCGCCAGCAGCCTTCCTCCTGAGACTAGCGGGAGTGTCAAGCAGTATTTT
CDR3: CASSLPPETSGSVKQYF

size: -
V: TRBV5-4
D: TRBD1
J: TRBJ2-3
DNA: TGTGCCAGCAGCCGCCTGGGACAGGGTATTCCAGATACGCAGTATTTT
CDR3: CASSRLGQGIPDTQYF

size: -
V: TRBV4-1
D: -
J: TRBJ2-1
DNA: TGCGCCAGCAGCCAAGAATCATGGGAGAAGCAGTTCTTC
CDR3: CASSQESWEKQFF

size: -
V: TRBV20-1
D: -
J: TRBJ2-7
DNA: TGCAGTGCTAGACCTGCCTACGAGCAGTACTTC
CDR3: CSARPAYEQYF

size: -
V: TRBV10-2
D: TRBD2
J: TRBJ2-4
DNA: TGCGCCAGCAGTGAGCTTTTTAGCGGGAGGGGCGGTCTAGCCAAAAACATTCAGTACTTC
CDR3: CASSELFSGRGGLAKNIQYF

size: -
V: TRBV19
D: -
J: TRBJ1-1
DNA: TGTGCCAGTAGTACCTATATACAGGGGAACACTGAAGCTTTCTTT
CDR3: CASSTYIQGNTEAFF

size: few
V: TRBV7-6
D: -
J: TRBJ2-5
DNA: TGTGCCAGCAGCCCTGACCCGGGAAGGGAGACCCAGTACTTC
CDR3: CASSPDPGRETQYF

size: -
V: TRBV30
D: TRBD1
J: TRBJ2-3
DNA: TGTGCCTGGACGGGACAGGGAACAGATACGCAGTATTTT
CDR3: CAWTGQGTDTQYF

size: -
V: TRBV28
D: -
J: TRBJ1-6
DNA: TGTGCCAGCAGTTTTGAGGGCTTTGCTAGTAATTCACCCCTCCACTTT
CDR3: CASSFEGFASNSPLHF

size: -
V: TRBV14
D: -
J: TRBJ2-7
DNA: TGTGCCAGCAGCCCACGCATCTGGGAGGCCGCCTCCTACGAGCAGTACTTC
CDR3: CASSPRIWEAASYEQYF

size: -
V: TRBV30
D: TRBD1
J: TRBJ2-5
DNA: TGTGCCTGGACTGTGACAGGGACCTTCCAAGAGACCCAGTACTTC
CDR3: CAWTVTGTFQETQYF

size: -
V: TRBV7-2
D: -
J: TRBJ1-5
DNA: TGTGCCAGCAGCCAAACAATCGGGTGGCATCAGCCCCAGCATTTT
CDR3: CASSQTIGWHQPQHF

size: -
V: TRBV9
D: TRBD1
J: TRBJ2-7
DNA: TGTGCCAGCAGCGTAGGACTGGATTTGGGGGACAGCTTCTACGAGCAGTACTTC
CDR3: CASSVGLDLGDSFYEQYF

size: -
V: TRBV6-5
D: -
J: TRBJ1-4
DNA: TGTGCCAGCAGTTACTCGCGAGCTGAAAAACTGTTTTTT
CDR3: CASSYSRAEKLFF

size: -
V: TRBV19
D: -
J: TRBJ2-7
DNA: TGTGCCAGTAGTATTTCCCCCCCGGACAGCTCCTACGAGCAGTACTTC
CDR3: CASSISPPDSSYEQYF

size: few
V: TRBV3-1/TRBV3-2
D: TRBD1
J: TRBJ2-1
DNA: TGTGCCAGCAGCCCGACCGGGACAGGGTACAATGAGCAGTTCTTC
CDR3: CASSPTGTGYNEQFF

size: -
V: TRBV5-1
D: TRBD1
J: TRBJ1-1
DNA: TGCGCCAGCAGCTGGGACAGTCGAACTGAAGCTTTCTTT
CDR3: CASSWDSRTEAFF

size: -
V: TRBV2
D: TRBD1
J: TRBJ2-7
DNA: TGTGCCAGTTGGGACAGGGGATTATCCTACGAGCAGTACTTC
CDR3: CASWDRGLSYEQYF

size: -
V: TRBV3-1/TRBV3-2
D: -
J: TRBJ1-1
DNA: TGTGCCAGCAGCCAAAACCGGGGGGGGACTGAAGCTTTCTTT
CDR3: CASSQNRGGTEAFF

size: -
V: TRBV6-5
D: TRBD1
J: TRBJ1-2
DNA: TGTGCCAGCAGTCGTCGACAGGGCGTGTATGGCTACACCTTC
CDR3: CASSRRQGVYGYTF

size: once
V: TRBV5-1
D: -
J: TRBJ1-2
DNA: TGCGCCAGCAGCTTGGAGCAGGGTGACTATGGCTACACCTTC
CDR3: CASSLEQGDYGYTF

size: -
V: TRBV5-1
D: -
J: TRBJ1-4
DNA: TGCGCCAGCAGCATTTCAGGCGCCCCTCGCCAAGAAAAACTGTTTTTT
CDR3: CASSISGAPRQEKLFF

size: once
V: TRBV3-1/TRBV3-2
D: -
J: TRBJ2-1
DNA: TGTGCCAGCAGCCAAGCCGGACTAACCCCCCCGTTCTTC
CDR3: CASSQAGLTPPFF

size: -
V: TRBV27
D: -
J: TRBJ2-7
DNA: TGTGCCAGCAGTTTAAAGGGACAATCCTACGAGCAGTACTTC
CDR3: CASSLKGQSYEQYF

size: -
V: TRBV4-2
D: TRBD2
J: TRBJ2-7
DNA: TGTGCCAGCAGCCAAGAAAGAGCGGGATTATACGAGCAGTACTTC
CDR3: CASSQERAGLYEQYF

size: -
V: TRBV2
D: -
J: TRBJ2-5
DNA: TGTGCCAGCAGGACTTGGCGGAACCAAGAGACCCAGTACTTC
CDR3: CASRTWRNQETQYF

size: -
V: TRBV28
D: TRBD2
J: TRBJ2-1
DNA: TGTGCCAGCAGTTCTCGTCCCGGGACTAGCAGGGCTGGTAGCTCCTACAATGAGCAGTTCTTC
CDR3: CASSSRPGTSRAGSSYNEQFF

size: -
V: TRBV11-3
D: TRBD2
J: TRBJ2-3
DNA: TGTGCCAGCAGCTTAGGGCTAGCGGAGGCCACAGATACGCAGTATTTT
CDR3: CASSLGLAEATDTQYF

size: -
V: TRBV7-7
D: TRBD2
J: TRBJ2-1
DNA: TGTGCCAGCAGCTCGGGACTAGCGGGAGTGGGAGGTGATGATGAGCAGTTCTTC
CDR3: CASSSGLAGVGGDDEQFF

size: -
V: TRBV7-9
D: TRBD2
J: TRBJ2-1
DNA: TGTGCCAGCAGCTCCCTACTCTCTAGCGGGAGGGTAAATGAGCAGTTCTTC
CDR3: CASSSLLSSGRVNEQFF

size: -
V: TRBV5-4
D: TRBD1
J: TRBJ1-2
DNA: TGTGCCAGCAGCGCCGGGACAGGGGGAGGCTATGGCTACACCTTC
CDR3: CASSAGTGGGYGYTF

size: -
V: TRBV15
D: -
J: TRBJ1-5
DNA: TGTGCCACCAGCAGAGACAGGGGTACTAGCAATCAGCCCCAGCATTTT
CDR3: CATSRDRGTSNQPQHF

size: once
V: TRBV19
D: TRBD1
J: TRBJ1-2
DNA: TGTGCCAGTAGCCTCACAGGGGAACCTGGCTACACCTTC
CDR3: CASSLTGEPGYTF

size: -
V: TRBV29-1
D: -
J: TRBJ1-3
DNA: TGCAGCGTTGAAGGGGGAGATTCTGGAAACACCATATATTTT
CDR3: CSVEGGDSGNTIYF

size: -
V: TRBV2
D: TRBD1
J: TRBJ1-1
DNA: TGTGCCAGCTCCCAATGGGACAGGACTGAAGCTTTCTTT
CDR3: CASSQWDRTEAFF

size: -
V: TRBV12-2
D: -
J: TRBJ2-7
DNA: TGTGCAAGTCGCCCCAGAGAGGGAGGGAGCTCCTACGAGCAGTACTTC
CDR3: CASRPREGGSSYEQYF

size: -
V: TRBV5-1
D: TRBD1
J: TRBJ2-3
DNA: TGCGCCAGCAGCTGGACAGGGGGCACAGATACGCAGTATTTT
CDR3: CASSWTGGTDTQYF

size: -
V: TRBV2
D: -
J: TRBJ1-1
DNA: TGTGCCAGCAGAACAAACACTGAAGCTTTCTTT
CDR3: CASRTNTEAFF

size: -
V: TRBV9
D: -
J: TRBJ1-3
DNA: TGTGCCAGCAGCAGCTCTGGCTCTGGAAACACCATATATTTT
CDR3: CASSSSGSGNTIYF

size: -
V: TRBV3-1/TRBV3-2
D: -
J: TRBJ1-1
DNA: TGTGCCAGCAGCCATCTCCAGTTAAGACGGGTGAACACTGAAGCTTTCTTT
CDR3: CASSHLQLRRVNTEAFF

size: -
V: TRBV3-1/TRBV3-2
D: -
J: TRBJ2-1
DNA: TGTGCCAGCAGCCCCGAGGGACTCTCCATATACAATGAGCAGTTCTTC
CDR3: CASSPEGLSIYNEQFF

size: -
V: TRBV28
D: -
J: TRBJ2-7
DNA: TGTGCCAGCAGTTTAACTTCCTCCGAGCAGTACTTC
CDR3: CASSLTSSEQYF